In this sample, the clone carrying this T cell receptor beta chain turned up once. Germline V gives CDR1 SEHNR, CDR2 FQNEAQ (reference sequence). The CDR3 runs to 17 residues. J gave up 1 base and V 5 bases, and 5 bases lay outside the gene matches. Measured with immunoSEQ multiplex PCR; TCRdb has only the in-frame clones, and not every one. The sample has tens of thousands of clones, roughly 94% seen once; the top ten hold around 0.37%. The data originate from a study of technical replicates of blood from several donors. V gene TRBV7-9 combines with J gene TRBJ1-4; 12 nucleotides align to TRBD1. Sequencing input: T cells isolated from PBMCs. This sequence was found in a human donor in good health. The CDR3 bases are TGTGCCAGCAGCCCCGGGACAGGGGGCATAACTAATGAAAAACTGTTTTTT. This codes for CASSPGTGGITNEKLFF.